This T cell receptor beta chain was documented in a study of T cells in Graves' hyperthyroidism and ophthalmopathy. General study results and limits: In validation, the model predicted ophthalmopathy. These predictions came a median roughly seven months before onset.

Trimming at V came to 2 bases and at J to 4 bases, leaving 4 bases not matched to a gene. Germline assignment: CDR1 SNHLY and CDR2 FYNNEI. This CDR3 has 14 residues. This clonotype has a count of ten or more. Antigen: not known. It was RNA transcripts that yielded the amplified TCR beta CDR3 regions. First-round RT-PCR of the TCR CDR3 relied on the HTBI primer set. MiXCR, applied by TCRdb to the multiplex PCR reads, yields one record per CDR3 protein. Of approximately 400,000 distinct CDR3 sequences detected, 15% to 18% appear once; the ten largest clones hold about 14%. Using approximately 10 ml of fresh peripheral blood, PBMCs were prepared.

The clonotype comes from a woman aged 18-29 years with Graves' hyperthyroidism. Sequencing input: blood. The V call is TRBV2, the J call TRBJ1-1, with TRBD1 matching 7 bases. CDR3 region: CASSEQGGSTEAFF. In DNA form, the CDR3 reads TGTGCCAGCAGTGAACAGGGGGGATCCACTGAAGCTTTCTTT.